Below are 19 T cell receptor beta chains sequenced from a single sample in a study of T cell repertoires and HLA-DP antigens. Antigen specificity for these receptors is unknown. This table comes from immunoSEQ multiplex PCR, and its TCRdb copy is limited to in-frame clones, with some not included. Here the sample spans approximately 86,000 clones, about nine tenths being singletons. Sequenced input: CD4+ T cells from PBMCs. The receptors originated from a man in his fifties or sixties in good health and CMV-seronegative.

A word on this clone: Different DNA sequences within this sample yield the same CDR3. The chain combines TRBV18 with TRBJ1-1; 10 bases line up with TRBD1. Germline V gene data show CDR1 as KGHSH and CDR2 as LQKENI. The CDR3 length is 14 residues. V trimming: 5 bases; J trimming: 1 base; junction bases outside the gene matches: 1. The CDR3 loop is CASSRDRGNTEAFF. CDR3 nucleotide sequence: TGTGCCAGCTCAAGGGACAGGGGGAACACTGAAGCTTTCTTT.

Worth noting for this clone: At one end the junction does not follow the germline gene, possibly because of a read error. The chain recombines TRBV6-1 with TRBJ2-5, with D tentatively TRBD2 (5 bases). The assigned J gene may be wrong: the sequence end matches TRBJ2-7 better. This CDR3 spans 17 amino acids. Germline CDR1 and CDR2: MNHNS and SASEGT. The CDR3 DNA follows: TGTGCCAGCAGTCAAGCCTGGTGGGCGGGCGATACTTACGAGCAGTACTTC. Translated: CASSQAWWAGDTYEQYF.

V usage is TRBV5-4 and J usage is TRBJ2-1; 7 bases line up with TRBD2. CDR1 is SGHNT and CDR2 is YYREEE in the germline V gene (reference sequence). The CDR3 runs to 14 residues. V gave up 4 bases and J gave up 0 bases; unmatched junction bases: 1. The CDR3 protein is CASSRTSSYNEQFF. CDR3 nucleotides: TGTGCCAGCAGCAGGACTAGCTCCTACAATGAGCAGTTCTTC.

The chain joins TRBV7-9 to TRBJ2-3; TRBD2 matches at 8 bases. Trimming at V came to 4 bases and at J to 6 bases, leaving 12 bases not matched to a gene. The CDR3 length is 16 residues. The germline gives CDR1 SEHNR, CDR2 FQNEAQ (reference sequence). The CDR3 DNA is TGTGCCAGCAGCTCGCTTGGGGGCGGGGGGAGCGATACGCAGTATTTT. This sequence encodes CASSSLGGGGSDTQYF.

The chain uses TRBV7-9 and TRBJ1-5; weak D call: TRBD1 (6 bases). The CDR3 contains 15 residues. With 5 bases removed from V and 4 bases from J, the gap between germline ends came to 15 bases. The germline gives CDR1 SEHNR, CDR2 FQNEAQ (reference sequence). The CDR3 here is CASSGEQGSNQPQHF. The CDR3 bases are TGTGCCAGCAGCGGGGAACAGGGTAGTAATCAGCCCCAGCATTTT.

The chain carries TRBV9 and TRBJ2-7; 7 bases map to TRBD1. The CDR3 has 15 residues. Per the germline V gene, CDR1 is SGDLS and CDR2 is YYNGEE. V shed 4 bases, J shed 3 bases, and the junction held 10 bases outside the gene matches. CDR3 DNA: TGTGCCAGCAGCACCACCGGGACAGCGAACTACGAGCAGTACTTC. This translates into CASSTTGTANYEQYF.

The CDR3, as DNA: TGCGCCAGCAGCCCGGCTGGACAAGAGACCCAGTACTTC. Protein product: CASSPAGQETQYF. This rearrangement joins TRBV5-1 to TRBJ2-5; D is unclear. Trimming pared 4 bases from V and 2 bases from J, leaving 9 bases between. CDR3 size: 13 residues. Germline V lookup: CDR1 SGHRS, CDR2 YFSETQ. The full variable domain, its missing parts supplied by reference TRBV5-1 and TRBJ2-5, is KAGVTQTPRYLIKTRGQQVTLSCSPISGHRSVSWYQQTPGQGLQFLFEYFSETQRNKGNFPGRFSGRQFSNSRSEMNVSTLELGDSALYLCASSPAGQETQYFGPGTRLLVL.

This chain links TRBV7-2 with TRBJ1-2, with a tentative D call TRBD1 (6 bases). Per germline, CDR1 SGHTA and CDR2 FQGNSA. This CDR3 has 13 amino acids. The V and J ends lost 5 bases and 3 bases respectively, with 10 bases between them. Here the CDR3 reads CASSLGQYYGYTF. The DNA for the CDR3 is TGTGCCAGCAGCCTTGGACAGTACTATGGCTACACCTTC.

The rearrangement links TRBV5-4 to TRBJ2-5; maybe TRBD1 (5 bases). Trimming pared 1 base from V and 1 base from J, leaving 11 bases between. Germline assignment: CDR1 SGHNT and CDR2 YYREEE (reference sequence). The CDR3 sequence is 15 residues long. This CDR3 is CASSLSSGPQETQYF. The CDR3, as DNA: TGTGCCAGCAGCTTGTCGTCAGGGCCCCAAGAGACCCAGTACTTC.

This clone was counted once. V usage is TRBV27 and J usage is TRBJ2-7; D is ambiguous. There are 15 residues in the CDR3. V was cut by 5 bases and J by 0 bases, with 14 bases left in between. Germline values: CDR1 MNHEY, CDR2 SMNVEV (reference sequence). The CDR3 loop is CASSTDQPGSYEQYF. The CDR3 DNA sequence: TGTGCCAGCAGTACAGACCAGCCGGGCTCCTACGAGCAGTACTTC.

The J gene is TRBJ1-4, the V gene TRBV5-1; D perhaps matches TRBD1 (5 bases). This CDR3 region has 14 residues. The germline CDR1 and CDR2 sequences are SGHRS and YFSETQ. Trimming shortened V by 4 bases and J by 0 bases, and 7 bases separated the two germline ends. CDR3 sequence (DNA): TGCGCCAGCAGCCAGACAGCAACTAATGAAAAACTGTTTTTT. It yields the protein CASSQTATNEKLFF.

The V gene is TRBV5-1, the J gene TRBJ2-6, with 7 bases lining up with TRBD2. CDR1 and CDR2 from the germline V gene are SGHRS and YFSETQ. The CDR3 covers 16 residues. After removal of 4 bases from V and 0 bases from J, the junction contained 4 bases not matched to a gene. The CDR3 here is CASSLGGNSGANVLTF. CDR3 DNA: TGCGCCAGCAGCCTGGGGGGGAACTCTGGGGCCAACGTCCTGACTTTC.

The chain is built from TRBV5-1 and TRBJ1-1, with a weak D call TRBD1 (6 bases). Trimming pared 0 bases from V and 6 bases from J, leaving 12 bases between. The germline gives CDR1 SGHRS, CDR2 YFSETQ. The CDR3 extends over 14 amino acids. CDR3 protein: CASSLGGQAAEAFF. CDR3 nucleotides: TGCGCCAGCAGCTTGGGGGGGCAGGCGGCTGAAGCTTTCTTT.

The chain couples TRBV28 to TRBJ2-1; 9 bases fit TRBD1. Germline assignment: CDR1 MDHEN and CDR2 SYDVKM. V lost 4 bases and J lost 4; bases outside the gene matches: 8. The CDR3 has 16 residues. The CDR3 loop reads CASSWNRDRAYNEQFF. CDR3 nucleotides: TGTGCCAGCAGTTGGAACCGGGACAGGGCTTACAATGAGCAGTTCTTC.

The chain couples TRBV21-1 to TRBJ2-7; the D call in the table, TRBD2, was not verified against the DNA. TRBV21-1 is deemed a pseudogene. The CDR3 has 11 amino acids. The CDR3 loop reads CASSKGREQYF. CDR3 coding DNA: TGTGCCAGCAGCAAAGGGCGGGAGCAGTACTTC.

The rearrangement joins TRBV5-1 to TRBJ2-3; D unresolved. This CDR3 region has 15 residues. The V gene's germline CDR1 is SGHRS and CDR2 YFSETQ. V gave up 0 bases and J gave up 4 bases, with 12 bases separating them. CDR3 region: CASSLAASLADTQYF. CDR3 nucleotides: TGCGCCAGCAGCTTGGCGGCTAGTCTGGCAGATACGCAGTATTTT.

In this sample, this clone turned up once. V usage is TRBV6-6 and J usage is TRBJ1-1; no definite D call. Germline CDR1 is MNHNY and CDR2 is SVGAGI (reference sequence). This CDR3 has 15 residues. With 6 bases removed from V and 0 bases from J, the gap between germline ends came to 14 bases. CDR3 sequence: CASSLNRNLNTEAFF. In DNA form, the CDR3 reads TGTGCCAGCAGCCTAAACCGAAACTTGAACACTGAAGCTTTCTTT.

This clone occurred a few times. The V and J genes are TRBV7-6 and TRBJ1-3, with unresolved D. The V and J ends lost 2 bases and 7 bases respectively, with 15 bases between them. Germline assignment: CDR1 SGHVS and CDR2 FNYEAQ. The CDR3 loop spans 15 amino acids. CDR3 sequence: CASSLSQSSGNTIYF. The CDR3 bases are TGTGCCAGCAGCTTAAGTCAGTCTAGTGGGAACACCATATATTTT.

Of note for this clone: One end of the junction is discordant with germline, which a read error may explain. V gene TRBV7-7 combines with J gene TRBJ2-2; no definite D call. CDR1 is SSHAT and CDR2 is FNYEAQ in the germline V gene (reference sequence). This CDR3 contains 12 residues. CDR3 coding DNA: TGTGCTAGCAGCCAGGACACCGGGGAGCTGTTTTTT. Translation: CASSQDTGELFF.